This T cell receptor beta chain was captured by sequencing in a study of T cell repertoires in cytomegalovirus infection (dated by TCRdb to about 2019). Regarding the complete study: Alongside well-studied HLA-B-restricted epitopes, the peptide stimulations were aimed at recently identified HLA-C-restricted CMV epitopes, whose presentation resists viral immunomodulation. Donor HLA type was relevant to the analysis, because carriage of CMV infection together with the matching HLA type was indicated by public TCR beta signatures. Broad study findings and their caveats: The ex vivo response was dominated by HLA-C-restricted CMV-specific TCR beta clonotypes, which also provided the single most frequent clonotype in two of eight donors. Cumulative frequency of public TCR beta family members discriminated carriers of CMV infection plus the relevant HLA type in this cohort and an independent approximately 340-donor cohort.

This clonotype was seen a few times. The antigen it binds to is not known. Within one base of it there is no much larger clone, and no base qualities were kept. Sequencing was carried out with an Illumina HiSeq 1500. TCRdb redid the processing of the public reads, applying fastp at Q25 and MiXCR, and retained in-frame beta chains. Rows are unified per CDR3 protein, each entry keeping the most common DNA and genes. For this sample the table gives about 770,000 distinct CDR3 sequences, of which under 35% were detected only once. 13% of the sample belongs to the ten largest clones. Sample treatment or condition, as interpreted from the label and publication: in vitro stimulation with specific CMV peptide epitopes to enrich CMV-specific T cells. At the junction V is shortened by 8 bases and J by 3 bases; bases outside the gene matches: 9. Inclusive of the bounding cysteine and phenylalanine, the CDR3 is 15 residues long. Just CDR3 DNA is preserved here, 45 bases in frame from base 1. The germline V gene gives CDR1 as SNHLY and CDR2 as FYNNEI.

The input for sequencing was cultured CD8+ T cells from PBMCs, taken from culture after CMV antigen stimulation. This TCR derives from a human donor in good health (CMV status not recorded). Some clones in this sample may be carry-over from other donors' samples. Here the chain combines TRBV2 and TRBJ2-2; the junction holds 7 bases that match TRBD1. The DNA reads TGTGCCAGCGTTTATTCCGGGACAGACACCGGGGAGCTGTTTTTT. This is translated as CASVYSGTDTGELFF.